The 14 T cell receptor beta chains below come from one sample, sequenced in a study of regulatory T cells in long-lasting Graves disease. Combining iRepertoire HTBI primers with Arm-PCR of CDR3 regions, the authors built TCR beta libraries. TCRdb redid the calling of the multiplex PCR reads with MiXCR, one entry per CDR3 protein. The data hold roughly 430,000 distinct CDR3 sequences, with about 21% observed a single time. Specified time point: persistent/refractory GD, antithyroid drugs over 5 years with positive TRAb. RNA from PBMCs was the source of the TCR library. Here the sequenced sample was peripheral blood mononuclear cells (PBMCs), taken when the disease was refractory, from a patient treated with antithyroid drugs. The receptors come from a female donor with Graves disease.

The chain carries TRBV20-1 and TRBJ1-1; maybe TRBD1 (5 bases). CDR1 DFQATT and CDR2 SNEGSKA come from the germline V gene (reference sequence). This CDR3 spans 14 amino acids. The V and J ends lost 4 bases and 0 bases respectively, with 12 bases between them. The CDR3 coding sequence is TGCAGTGCTAAGGACGGGACCCTGAACACTGAAGCTTTCTTT. Its protein product is CSAKDGTLNTEAFF.

The chain joins TRBV20-1 to TRBJ2-7, with 7 positions matching TRBD1. CDR1 and CDR2 (germline): DFQATT, SNEGSKA (reference sequence). Losses at the gene ends were 4 bases for V and 3 bases for J; bases not matched to a gene: 15. The CDR3 totals 16 residues. DNA of the CDR3: TGCAGTGCTAAAGATCAAGCCGGGACAGCAGACTACGAGCAGTACTTC. Translation gives CSAKDQAGTADYEQYF.

This clonotype showed up just a few times. The CDR3 is CASSPKSGGGFSYEQYF. The DNA of the CDR3 is TGTGCCAGCTCACCTAAGTCTGGAGGGGGCTTCTCCTACGAGCAGTACTTC. The chain is built from TRBV18 and TRBJ2-7; weak D call: TRBD1 (7 bases). CDR3 length: 17 residues. Germline CDR1 is KGHSH and CDR2 is LQKENI. Between the trimmed V and J ends, which lost 3 bases and 0 bases, there was a span of 18 bases.

V is TRBV29-1 and J is TRBJ1-1; TRBD1 is a possible D gene (6 bases). The CDR3 has 13 residues. Deletions cut 7 bases from V and 3 bases from J, with 15 bases between. CDR1 is SQVTM, CDR2 ANQGSEA, per germline. In DNA, the CDR3 is TGCAGCGGGAGAGGGGGGGGGGACACTGAAGCTTTCTTT. Translation: CSGRGGGDTEAFF.

Ten or more counts support this clonotype. The rearrangement uses TRBV20-1 and TRBJ2-5, with D possibly matching TRBD2 (6 bases). V lost 5 bases, J lost 4 bases, and 14 bases lay in between. CDR1 is DFQATT and CDR2 is SNEGSKA in the germline V gene (reference sequence). This CDR3 has 13 residues. CDR3 sequence: CSASFLARETQYF. CDR3 in DNA: TGCAGTGCTTCCTTCCTAGCGAGAGAGACCCAGTACTTC.

This sequence joins TRBV4-2 and TRBJ1-2; tentative D call: TRBD1 (6 bases). The CDR3 totals 16 residues. Germline V gene sequence: CDR1 LGHNA, CDR2 YNFKEQ. V was cut by 0 bases and J by 8 bases, with 19 bases left in between. The chain's CDR3 is CASSQEGIYPGGGYTF. Here the CDR3 DNA reads TGTGCCAGCAGCCAAGAAGGGATATACCCGGGGGGCGGCTACACCTTC.

This clonotype was counted many times. The genes are TRBV6-1 and TRBJ1-1, with D perhaps TRBD1 (5 bases). Germline CDR1 reads MNHNS; CDR2 reads SASEGT. The CDR3 extends over 13 amino acids. V dropped 4 bases and J dropped 7 bases, with 13 bases sitting between them. CDR3 in amino acids: CASSAGGLGEAFF. For the CDR3, the DNA is TGTGCCAGCAGTGCGGGGGGTTTAGGTGAAGCTTTCTTT.

Turning to this clonotype: It is likely a read error: a sequence one base away is far more abundant. The chain recombines TRBV6-2 or TRBV6-3 with TRBJ1-2; D ambiguous. Trimming stripped 7 bases from V and 6 bases from J, with 12 bases between. The CDR3 extends over 12 amino acids. Germline V lookup: CDR1 MNHEY, CDR2 SVGEGT. DNA of the CDR3: TGTGCCAGCAATTCCCAGGAGAATGGCTACACCTTC. Translating gives CASNSQENGYTF.

The V and J genes are TRBV7-9 and TRBJ2-1; D unclear. V lost 5 bases, J lost 0 bases, and 14 bases lay in between. Germline loops: CDR1 SEHNR, CDR2 FQNEAQ (reference sequence). The CDR3 runs 16 residues. In nucleotides, the CDR3 is TGTGCCAGCAGCCCCCCGGACGGTTCCTCCTACAATGAGCAGTTCTTC. It specifies CASSPPDGSSYNEQFF. Combining the CDR3 with reference TRBV7-9 and TRBJ2-1 gives the whole variable domain DTGVSQNPRHKITKRGQNVTFRCDPISEHNRLYWYRQTLGQGPEFLTYFQNEAQLEKSRLLSDRFSAERPKGSFSTLEIQRTEQGDSAMYLCASSPPDGSSYNEQFFGPGTRLTVL.

This clonotype showed up many times. The V call is TRBV11-2, the J call TRBJ1-6; 12 bases are shared with TRBD1. This CDR3 has 18 amino acids. Germline V gene lookup returns CDR1 SGHAT and CDR2 FQNNGV. Germline trimming cut 4 bases from V and 10 bases from J; bases unmatched to any gene: 14. This chain's CDR3 is CASSYRPGTGGVGSPLHF. The DNA for the CDR3 is TGTGCCAGCAGCTACCGCCCCGGGACAGGGGGCGTTGGCTCACCCCTCCACTTT.

This clonotype has ten or more counts. The rearrangement joins TRBV5-1 to TRBJ1-4; perhaps TRBD1 as D (5 bases). From germline, CDR1 is SGHRS and CDR2 YFSETQ. With 1 base removed from V and 0 bases from J, the gap between germline ends came to 7 bases. This CDR3 is built from 15 residues. The CDR3 DNA reads as TGCGCCAGCAGCTTGTCGGGGGCAACTAATGAAAAACTGTTTTTT. This sequence encodes CASSLSGATNEKLFF.

Only a few counts were recorded for this clonotype. This may be a read error, as it is one base from a much larger clone. V gene TRBV10-3 combines with J gene TRBJ1-1; D possibly corresponds to TRBD1 (6 bases). V lost 3 bases to trimming and J lost 11 bases, with 25 bases between them. Germline V CDR1 and CDR2: ENHRY, SYGVKD. This CDR3 comprises 16 residues. The CDR3 coding sequence is TGTGCCATCAGTGATGAGGGGGGACACAGAACACTGATCGCTTTCTTT. It is translated as CAISDEGGHRTLIAFF.

This clonotype was recorded at least ten times. The V call is TRBV27, the J call TRBJ1-1; D perhaps matches TRBD1 (6 bases). Per germline, CDR1 MNHEY and CDR2 SMNVEV (reference sequence). This CDR3 is 13 amino acids long. V lost 2 bases and J 8 bases, leaving 12 bases between the germline ends. In nucleotides, the CDR3 is TGTGCCAGCAGTTTAGTAGGGGACAAAGAAGCTTTCTTT. Encoded protein: CASSLVGDKEAFF.

This sequence joins TRBV20-1 and TRBJ2-3; weak D call: TRBD2 (6 bases). The CDR3 is 13 amino acids. V lost 5 bases and J lost 4, with 13 bases in between. Per the germline V gene, CDR1 is DFQATT and CDR2 is SNEGSKA (reference sequence). This chain's CDR3 is CSARDWGADTQYF. CDR3 in DNA: TGCAGTGCTCGGGACTGGGGGGCAGATACGCAGTATTTT.